This note documents a single T cell receptor beta chain sequence. This CDR3 has 14 residues. CDR1 is SGHTA, CDR2 FQGNSA, per germline. Unmatched junction bases numbered 8, after V lost 5 bases and J lost 8 bases. The authors' processing: Estimates of nucleated cell counts were drawn from the amplification of reference gene primers. Repertoires were generated with immunoSEQ multiplex PCR, while TCRdb's copy carries only in-frame clones and drops some. V and J calls and clone size come straight from that table; D and trimming were deduced from the DNA. The sample holds about 150,000 clones, about 85% seen once. The sample originates from a study of blood T cell repertoires in COVID-19. Study-wide context: The United States, Italy and Spain were the sources of the acute and convalescent COVID-19 samples. Sources were T cells, B-cell-depleted T cells, or PBMCs; the material itself was cDNA or gDNA.

The chain has TRBV7-2 and TRBJ1-2; TRBD1 matches 10 bases. The TCR comes from a woman in her 70s with acute or convalescent COVID-19. Source material: peripheral blood. CDR3 protein: CASSPVGTGEGYTF. In DNA form, the CDR3 reads TGTGCCAGCAGCCCAGTGGGGACAGGGGAGGGCTACACCTTC.